This T cell receptor (beta chain) was recorded in a study of long-term antiretroviral therapy in people with HIV. The assay, immunoSEQ v3.0, was run at survey level. This table comes from immunoSEQ multiplex PCR, and its TCRdb copy is limited to in-frame clones, with some not included. The sample has 9,500 to 15,000 clones, about 80% seen once; the top ten hold 13%. Trimming took 8 bases from V and 4 from J, leaving 11 bases between them. CDR3 size: 13 residues. Per germline, CDR1 MNHEY and CDR2 SVGAGI. This clonotype was sampled from a man aged 35 to 55 with HIV. Sample: unsorted PBMCs, taken 3.1 years before starting antiretroviral therapy. The chain links TRBV6-5 to TRBJ1-4; no reliable D call. The CDR3 region has the DNA TGTGCCAGCGTAAGGCAGTTTAATGAAAAACTGTTTTTT. It translates to CASVRQFNEKLFF.